The sequence of this TCR beta chain was determined in a study of T-cell memory formation after mild COVID-19. Turning to the study itself: TCR clusters showed largely donor specificity. Study-level points and caveats: Within pre-infection memory, some responding clones were found, suggesting cross-reactive memory joined. The SARS-CoV-2 specificity of second-wave clones reaching peak at day 37 remained unverified. Contracting CD8+ clones were enriched in EMRA, CD4+ mainly in CM and EM.

In TCRdb, the 5' RACE reads were re-called with MiXCR into one record per CDR3 protein. The data contain roughly 190,000 distinct CDR3 sequences, around 19% of them singletons. This clonotype has a handful of counts. Its specificity is not known. The V end was cut by 6 bases, the J end by 8 bases, with 19 bases between. This CDR3 region has 15 residues. CDR1 is SNHLY, CDR2 FYNNEI, per germline. Sequencing was performed on PBMCs or a T cell subset sorted from them (not recorded which). This sequence originates from an adult woman who had mild COVID-19 (a few samples of this study predate the infection). Cell type and time point are not known. The chain combines TRBV2 with TRBJ1-4; D perhaps matches TRBD1 (5 bases). CDR3 nucleotides: TGTGCCAGCAGGAGGCAGGGCCTGGCAAGGGAAAAACTGTTTTTT. Protein sequence: CASRRQGLAREKLFF.